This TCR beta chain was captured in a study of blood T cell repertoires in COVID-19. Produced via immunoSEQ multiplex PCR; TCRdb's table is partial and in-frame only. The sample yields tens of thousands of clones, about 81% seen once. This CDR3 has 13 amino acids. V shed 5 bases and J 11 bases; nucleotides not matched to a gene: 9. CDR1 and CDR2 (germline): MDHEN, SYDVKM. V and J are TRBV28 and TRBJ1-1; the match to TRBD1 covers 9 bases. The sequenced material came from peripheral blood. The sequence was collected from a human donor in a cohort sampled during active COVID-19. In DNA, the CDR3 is TGTGCCAGCAGTCCTCGACAGGGGGTTTACGCTTTCTTT. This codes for CASSPRQGVYAFF. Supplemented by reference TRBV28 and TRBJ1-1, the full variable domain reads DVKVTQSSRYLVKRTGEKVFLECVQDMDHENMFWYRQDPGLGLRLIYFSYDVKMKEKGDIPEGYSVSREKKERFSLILESASTNQTSMYLCASSPRQGVYAFFGQGTRLTVV.